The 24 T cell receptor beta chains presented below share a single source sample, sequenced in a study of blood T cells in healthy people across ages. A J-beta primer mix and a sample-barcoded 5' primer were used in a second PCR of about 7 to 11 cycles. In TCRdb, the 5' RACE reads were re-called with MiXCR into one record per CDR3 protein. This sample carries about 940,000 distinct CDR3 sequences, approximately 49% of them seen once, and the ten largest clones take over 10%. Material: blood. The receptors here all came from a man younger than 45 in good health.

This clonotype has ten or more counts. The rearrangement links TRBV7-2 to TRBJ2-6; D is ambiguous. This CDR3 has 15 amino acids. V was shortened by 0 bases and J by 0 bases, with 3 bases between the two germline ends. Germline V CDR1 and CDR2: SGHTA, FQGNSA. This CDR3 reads CASSLASSGANVLTF. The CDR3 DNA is TGTGCCAGCAGCTTAGCCAGCTCTGGGGCCAACGTCCTGACTTTC.

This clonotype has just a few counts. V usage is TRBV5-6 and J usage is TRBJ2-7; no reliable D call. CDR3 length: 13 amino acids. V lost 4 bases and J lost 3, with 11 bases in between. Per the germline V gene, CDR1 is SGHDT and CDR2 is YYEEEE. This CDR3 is CASSTPAGYEQYF. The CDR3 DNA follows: TGTGCCAGCAGCACTCCTGCAGGCTACGAGCAGTACTTC.

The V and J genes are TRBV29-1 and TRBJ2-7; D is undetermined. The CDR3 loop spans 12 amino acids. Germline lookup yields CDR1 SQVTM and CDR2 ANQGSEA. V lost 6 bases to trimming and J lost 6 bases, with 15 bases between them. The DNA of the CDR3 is TGCAGCGTCGTGGCCCTTAATACCGAGCAGTACTTC. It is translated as CSVVALNTEQYF.

The CDR3 loop is CSAREWLRTSGVYNEQFF. The CDR3 DNA sequence: TGCAGTGCTAGAGAGTGGCTTCGGACTAGCGGGGTCTACAATGAGCAGTTCTTC. The genes are TRBV20-1 and TRBJ2-1; TRBD2 matches at 12 bases. Unmatched junction bases numbered 9, after V lost 0 bases and J lost 3 bases. CDR1 DFQATT and CDR2 SNEGSKA come from the germline V gene (reference sequence). The CDR3 has 18 residues.

The DNA of the CDR3 is TGCAGTGCCTCTACCCGGGACCCGAGGAATGAGCAGTTCTTC. This sequence encodes CSASTRDPRNEQFF. The V and J genes are TRBV20-1 and TRBJ2-1; D could derive from TRBD1 or TRBD2 (5 bases each). The germline V gene has CDR1 DFQATT and CDR2 SNEGSKA (reference sequence). Trimming left V 6 bases short and J 7 bases short, with 19 bases between. This CDR3 spans 14 amino acids.

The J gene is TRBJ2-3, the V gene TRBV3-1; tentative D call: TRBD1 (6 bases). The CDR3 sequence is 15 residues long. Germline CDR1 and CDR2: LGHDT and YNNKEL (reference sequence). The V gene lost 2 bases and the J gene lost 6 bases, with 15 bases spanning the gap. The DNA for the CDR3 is TGTGCCAGCAGCCAAAGAGGCCCAGGGGTCGATACGCAGTATTTT. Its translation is CASSQRGPGVDTQYF.

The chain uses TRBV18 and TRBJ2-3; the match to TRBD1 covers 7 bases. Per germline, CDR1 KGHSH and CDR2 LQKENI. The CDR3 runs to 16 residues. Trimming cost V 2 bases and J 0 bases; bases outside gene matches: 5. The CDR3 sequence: CASSPSGQFSTDTQYF. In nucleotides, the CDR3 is TGTGCCAGCTCACCATCGGGACAGTTTAGCACAGATACGCAGTATTTT.

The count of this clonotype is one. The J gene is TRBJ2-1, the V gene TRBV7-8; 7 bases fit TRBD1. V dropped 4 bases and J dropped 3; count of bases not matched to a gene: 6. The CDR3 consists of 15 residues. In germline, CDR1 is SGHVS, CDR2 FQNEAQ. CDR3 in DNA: TGTGCCAGCAGCTCCGGTAGGGGGCGCTACAATGAGCAGTTCTTC. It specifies CASSSGRGRYNEQFF.

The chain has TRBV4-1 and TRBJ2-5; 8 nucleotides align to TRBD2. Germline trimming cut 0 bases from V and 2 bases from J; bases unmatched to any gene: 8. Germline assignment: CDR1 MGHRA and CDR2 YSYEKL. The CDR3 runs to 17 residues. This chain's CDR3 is CASSQERAGGVQETQYF. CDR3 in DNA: TGCGCCAGCAGCCAAGAGAGGGCGGGGGGCGTTCAAGAGACCCAGTACTTC.

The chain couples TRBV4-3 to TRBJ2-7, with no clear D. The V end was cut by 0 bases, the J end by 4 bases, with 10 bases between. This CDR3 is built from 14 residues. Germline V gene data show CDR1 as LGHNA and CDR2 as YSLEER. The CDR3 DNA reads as TGCGCCAGCAGCCAAGATTTTACCTGGTACGAGCAGTACTTC. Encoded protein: CASSQDFTWYEQYF.

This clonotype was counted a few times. The CDR3 DNA follows: TGTGCCAGCACCAATACCGGGACTCCCGAAGAGCAGTTCTTC. It encodes CASTNTGTPEEQFF. The chain recombines TRBV25-1 with TRBJ2-1; TRBD2 might be the D (6 bases). With 7 bases removed from V and 10 bases from J, the gap between germline ends came to 20 bases. The CDR3 spans 14 residues. Germline loops: CDR1 MGHDK, CDR2 SYGVNS.

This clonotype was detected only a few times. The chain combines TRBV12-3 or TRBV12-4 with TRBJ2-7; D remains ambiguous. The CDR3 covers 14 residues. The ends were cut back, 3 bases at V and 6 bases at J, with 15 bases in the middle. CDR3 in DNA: TGTGCCAGCAGTTTCCTCTACCCATCGGGCGAGCAGTACTTC. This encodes CASSFLYPSGEQYF.

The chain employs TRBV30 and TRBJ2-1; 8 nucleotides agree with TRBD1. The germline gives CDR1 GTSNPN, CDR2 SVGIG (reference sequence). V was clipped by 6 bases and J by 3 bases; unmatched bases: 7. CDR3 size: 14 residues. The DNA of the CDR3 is TGTGCCTGTCGGGACAGGTCGATCTACAATGAGCAGTTCTTC. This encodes CACRDRSIYNEQFF.

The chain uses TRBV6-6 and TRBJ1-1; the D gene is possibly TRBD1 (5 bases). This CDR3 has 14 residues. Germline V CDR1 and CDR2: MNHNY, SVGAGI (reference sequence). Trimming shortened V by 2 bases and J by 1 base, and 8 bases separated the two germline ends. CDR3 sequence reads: CASSYIQGNTEAFF. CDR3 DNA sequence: TGTGCCAGCAGTTACATCCAGGGGAACACTGAAGCTTTCTTT.

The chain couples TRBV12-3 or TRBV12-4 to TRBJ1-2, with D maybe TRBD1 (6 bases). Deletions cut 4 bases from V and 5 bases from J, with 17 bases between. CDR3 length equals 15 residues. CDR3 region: CASSSLNTGLYGYTF. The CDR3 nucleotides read TGTGCCAGCAGTTCCCTAAATACAGGGTTATATGGCTACACCTTC.

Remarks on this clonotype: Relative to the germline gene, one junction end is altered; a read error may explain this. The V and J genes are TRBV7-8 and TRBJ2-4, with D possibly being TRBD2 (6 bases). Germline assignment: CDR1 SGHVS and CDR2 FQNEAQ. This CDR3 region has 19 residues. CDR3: CASSLRVFNGRQAKNIQYF. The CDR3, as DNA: TGCGCCAGCAGCTTAAGGGTTTTTAATGGGAGGCAGGCCAAAAACATTCAGTACTTC.

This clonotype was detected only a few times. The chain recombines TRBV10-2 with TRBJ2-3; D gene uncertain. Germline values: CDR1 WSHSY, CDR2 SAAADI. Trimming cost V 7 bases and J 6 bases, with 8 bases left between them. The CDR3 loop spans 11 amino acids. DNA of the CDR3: TGCGCCAGCATCTCTGGGGATACGCAGTATTTT. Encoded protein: CASISGDTQYF.

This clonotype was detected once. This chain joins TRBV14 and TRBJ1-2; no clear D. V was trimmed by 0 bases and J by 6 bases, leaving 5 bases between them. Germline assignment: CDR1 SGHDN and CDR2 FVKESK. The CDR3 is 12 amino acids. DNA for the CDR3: TGTGCCAGCAGCCAAGATGGAAATGGCTACACCTTC. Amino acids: CASSQDGNGYTF.

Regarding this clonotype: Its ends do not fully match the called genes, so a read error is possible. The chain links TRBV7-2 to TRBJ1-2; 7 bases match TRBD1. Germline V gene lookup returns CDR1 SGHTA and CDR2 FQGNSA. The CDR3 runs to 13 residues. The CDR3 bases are TGTGCCGGCAGCTTAAGTACAGGGGTTGGCTACACCTTC. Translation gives CAGSLSTGVGYTF.

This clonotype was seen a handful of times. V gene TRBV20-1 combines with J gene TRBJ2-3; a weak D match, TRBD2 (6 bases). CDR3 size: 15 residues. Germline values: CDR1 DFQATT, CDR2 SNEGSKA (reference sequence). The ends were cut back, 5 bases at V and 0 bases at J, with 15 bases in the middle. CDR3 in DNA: TGCAGTGCTTGGGCGAGCGGGTCAAGCACAGATACGCAGTATTTT. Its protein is CSAWASGSSTDTQYF.

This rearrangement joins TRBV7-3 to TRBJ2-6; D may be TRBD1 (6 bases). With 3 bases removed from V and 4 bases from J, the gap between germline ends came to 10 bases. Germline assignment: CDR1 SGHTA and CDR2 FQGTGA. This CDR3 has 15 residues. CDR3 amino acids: CASSFRGDGANVLTF. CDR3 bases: TGTGCCAGCAGCTTCAGGGGTGACGGGGCCAACGTCCTGACTTTC. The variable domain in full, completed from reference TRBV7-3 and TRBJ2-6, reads GAGVSQTPSNKVTEKGKYVELRCDPISGHTALYWYRQSLGQGPEFLIYFQGTGAADDSGLPNDRFFAVRPEGSVSTLKIQRTERGDSAVYLCASSFRGDGANVLTFGAGSRLTVL.

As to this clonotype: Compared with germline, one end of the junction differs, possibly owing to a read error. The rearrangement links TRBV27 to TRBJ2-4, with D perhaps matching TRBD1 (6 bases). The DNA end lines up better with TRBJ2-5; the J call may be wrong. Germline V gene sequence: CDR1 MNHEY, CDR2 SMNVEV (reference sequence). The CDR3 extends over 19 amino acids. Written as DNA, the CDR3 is TGTACCAGCAGTTCCATACCATACTTCGGGACACCCAAGGAAGAGACCCAGTACTTC. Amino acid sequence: CTSSSIPYFGTPKEETQYF.

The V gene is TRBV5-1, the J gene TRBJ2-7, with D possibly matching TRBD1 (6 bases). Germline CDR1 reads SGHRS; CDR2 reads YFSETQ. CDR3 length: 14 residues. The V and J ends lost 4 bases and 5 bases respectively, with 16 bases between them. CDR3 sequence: CASSPGQFEDEQYF. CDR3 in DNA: TGCGCCAGCAGCCCTGGACAGTTTGAGGACGAGCAGTACTTC.

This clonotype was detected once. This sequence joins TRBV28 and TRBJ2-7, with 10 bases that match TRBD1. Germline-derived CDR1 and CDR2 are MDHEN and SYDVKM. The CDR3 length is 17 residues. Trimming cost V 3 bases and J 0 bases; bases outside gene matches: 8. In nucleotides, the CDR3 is TGTGCCAGCAGTTTCCCCCTATGGGACAGGGGCTCCTACGAGCAGTACTTC. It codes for CASSFPLWDRGSYEQYF.